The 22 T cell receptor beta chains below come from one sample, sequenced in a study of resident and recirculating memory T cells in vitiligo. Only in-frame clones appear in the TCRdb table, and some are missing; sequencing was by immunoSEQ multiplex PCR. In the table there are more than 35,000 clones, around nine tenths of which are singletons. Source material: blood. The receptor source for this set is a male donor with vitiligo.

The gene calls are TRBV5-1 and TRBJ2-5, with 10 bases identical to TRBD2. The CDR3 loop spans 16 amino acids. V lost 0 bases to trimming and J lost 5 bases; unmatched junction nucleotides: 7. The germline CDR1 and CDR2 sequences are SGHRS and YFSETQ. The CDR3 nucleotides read TGCGCCAGCAGCTTGGCCGGGGGACTAGCGACGGAGACCCAGTACTTC. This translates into CASSLAGGLATETQYF.

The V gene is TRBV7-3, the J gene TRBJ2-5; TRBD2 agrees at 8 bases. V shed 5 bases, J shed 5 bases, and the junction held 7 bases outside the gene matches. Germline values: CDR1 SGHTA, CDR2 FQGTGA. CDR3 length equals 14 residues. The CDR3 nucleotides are TGTGCCAGCAGCCCGAGCGGGGGTGTCGAGACCCAGTACTTC. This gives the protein CASSPSGGVETQYF.

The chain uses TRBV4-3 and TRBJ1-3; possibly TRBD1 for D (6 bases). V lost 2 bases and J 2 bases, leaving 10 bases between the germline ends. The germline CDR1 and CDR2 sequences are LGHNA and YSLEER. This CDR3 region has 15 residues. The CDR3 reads CASSQYGTTGNTIYF. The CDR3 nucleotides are TGCGCCAGCAGCCAATACGGGACAACTGGAAACACCATATATTTT.

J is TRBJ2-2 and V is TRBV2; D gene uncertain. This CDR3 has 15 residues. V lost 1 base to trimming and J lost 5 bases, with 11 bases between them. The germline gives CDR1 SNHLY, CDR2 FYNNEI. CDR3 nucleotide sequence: TGTGCCAGCAGTGAAGATGCACTTCGGACCGGGGAGCTGTTTTTT. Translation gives CASSEDALRTGELFF. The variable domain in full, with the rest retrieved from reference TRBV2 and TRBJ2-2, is EPEVTQTPSHQVTQMGQEVILRCVPISNHLYFYWYRQILGQKVEFLVSFYNNEISEKSEIFDDQFSVERPDGSNFTLKIRSTKLEDSAMYFCASSEDALRTGELFFGEGSRLTVL.

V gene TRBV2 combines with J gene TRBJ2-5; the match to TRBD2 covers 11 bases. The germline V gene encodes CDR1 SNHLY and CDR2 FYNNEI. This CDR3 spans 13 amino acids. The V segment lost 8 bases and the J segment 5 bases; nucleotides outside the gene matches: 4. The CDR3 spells CASPRLAGETQYF. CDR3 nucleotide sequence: TGTGCCAGCCCGAGACTAGCGGGGGAGACCCAGTACTTC.

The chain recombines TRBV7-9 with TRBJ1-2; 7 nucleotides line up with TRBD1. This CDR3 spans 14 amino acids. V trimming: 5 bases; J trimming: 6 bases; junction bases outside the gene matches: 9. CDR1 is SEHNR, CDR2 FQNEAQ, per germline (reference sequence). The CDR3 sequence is CASSHHDRADGYTF. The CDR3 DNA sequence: TGTGCCAGCAGCCACCACGACAGGGCTGATGGCTACACCTTC.

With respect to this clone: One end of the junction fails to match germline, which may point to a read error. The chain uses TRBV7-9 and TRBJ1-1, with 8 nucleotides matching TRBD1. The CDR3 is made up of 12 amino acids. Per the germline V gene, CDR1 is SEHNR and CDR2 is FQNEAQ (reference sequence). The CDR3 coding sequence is TGTGCCAGCAGCTTAATGGGGGACAGGAACGACTTT. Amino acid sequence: CASSLMGDRNDF.

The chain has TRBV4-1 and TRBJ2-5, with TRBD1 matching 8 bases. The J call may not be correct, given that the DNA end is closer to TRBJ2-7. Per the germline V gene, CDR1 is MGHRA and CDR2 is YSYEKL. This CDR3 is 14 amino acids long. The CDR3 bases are TGCGCCAGCAGCCAAACATCCAGGGGGCGCGAGCAGTACTTC. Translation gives CASSQTSRGREQYF.

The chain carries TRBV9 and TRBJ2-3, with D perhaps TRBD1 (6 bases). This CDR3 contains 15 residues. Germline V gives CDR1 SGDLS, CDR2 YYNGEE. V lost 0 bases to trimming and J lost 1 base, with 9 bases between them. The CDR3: CASSVGRTGTDTQYF. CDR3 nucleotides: TGTGCCAGCAGCGTAGGCCGGACAGGCACAGATACGCAGTATTTT. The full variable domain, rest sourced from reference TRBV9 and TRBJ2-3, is DSGVTQTPKHLITATGQRVTLRCSPRSGDLSVYWYQQSLDQGLQFLIQYYNGEERAKGNILERFSAQQFPDLHSELNLSSLELGDSALYFCASSVGRTGTDTQYFGPGTRLTVL.

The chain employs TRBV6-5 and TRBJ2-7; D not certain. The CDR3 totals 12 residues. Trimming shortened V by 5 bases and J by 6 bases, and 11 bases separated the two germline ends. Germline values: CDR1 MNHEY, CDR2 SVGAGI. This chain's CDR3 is CASSTEVGEQYF. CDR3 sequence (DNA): TGTGCCAGCAGTACCGAGGTCGGCGAGCAGTACTTC.

The CDR3 sequence is CASSGWDSEVFSSGNTIYF. CDR3 DNA sequence: TGTGCCAGCAGCGGCTGGGACAGCGAGGTGTTTTCCTCTGGAAACACCATATATTTT. The J gene is TRBJ1-3, the V gene TRBV7-9; 7 bases are a match to TRBD1. V shed 5 bases and J 0 bases; nucleotides not matched to a gene: 16. The CDR3 sequence is 19 residues long. Germline CDR1 is SEHNR and CDR2 is FQNEAQ (reference sequence).

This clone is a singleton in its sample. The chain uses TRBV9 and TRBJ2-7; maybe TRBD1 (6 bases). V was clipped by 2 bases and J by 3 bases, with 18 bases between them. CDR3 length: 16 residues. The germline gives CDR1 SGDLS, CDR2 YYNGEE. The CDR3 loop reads CASSVGLRGRDYEQYF. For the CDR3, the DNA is TGTGCCAGCAGCGTCGGACTCAGGGGCCGCGACTACGAGCAGTACTTC.

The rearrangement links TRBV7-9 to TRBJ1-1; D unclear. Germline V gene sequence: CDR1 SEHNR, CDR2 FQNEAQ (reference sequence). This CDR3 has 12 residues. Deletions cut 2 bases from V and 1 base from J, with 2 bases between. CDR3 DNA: TGTGCCAGCAGCTTACAGAACACTGAAGCTTTCTTT. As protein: CASSLQNTEAFF.

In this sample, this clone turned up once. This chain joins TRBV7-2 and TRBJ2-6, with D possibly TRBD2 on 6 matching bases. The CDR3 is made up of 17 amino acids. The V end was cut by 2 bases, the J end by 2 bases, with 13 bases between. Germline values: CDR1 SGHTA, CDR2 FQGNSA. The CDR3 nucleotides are TGTGCCAGCAGCTTATTGCAGGGAGGCGCTGGGGCCAACGTCCTGACTTTC. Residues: CASSLLQGGAGANVLTF.

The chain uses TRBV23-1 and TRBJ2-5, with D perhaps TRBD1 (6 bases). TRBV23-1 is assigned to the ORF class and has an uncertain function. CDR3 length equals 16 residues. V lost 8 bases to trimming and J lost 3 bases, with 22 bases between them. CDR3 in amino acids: CASGFGMGAPKETQYF. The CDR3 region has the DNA TGCGCCAGCGGGTTCGGCATGGGGGCGCCCAAAGAGACCCAGTACTTC.

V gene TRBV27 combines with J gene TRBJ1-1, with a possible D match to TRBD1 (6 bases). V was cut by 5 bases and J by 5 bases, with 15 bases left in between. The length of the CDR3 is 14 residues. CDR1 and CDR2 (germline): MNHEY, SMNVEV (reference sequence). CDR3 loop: CASSVHRVGTEAFF. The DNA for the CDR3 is TGTGCCAGCAGTGTACACAGGGTAGGAACTGAAGCTTTCTTT.

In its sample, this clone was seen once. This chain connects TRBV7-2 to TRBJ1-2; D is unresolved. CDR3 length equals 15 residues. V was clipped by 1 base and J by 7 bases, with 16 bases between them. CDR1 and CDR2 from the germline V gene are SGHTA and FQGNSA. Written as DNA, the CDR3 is TGTGCCAGCAGCTTAGTCTTTAACAGCTTAAGTGGCTACACCTTC. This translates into CASSLVFNSLSGYTF. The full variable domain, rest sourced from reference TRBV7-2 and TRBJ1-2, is GAGVSQSPSNKVTEKGKDVELRCDPISGHTALYWYRQSLGQGLEFLIYFQGNSAPDKSGLPSDRFSAERTGGSVSTLTIQRTQQEDSAVYLCASSLVFNSLSGYTFGSGTRLTVV.

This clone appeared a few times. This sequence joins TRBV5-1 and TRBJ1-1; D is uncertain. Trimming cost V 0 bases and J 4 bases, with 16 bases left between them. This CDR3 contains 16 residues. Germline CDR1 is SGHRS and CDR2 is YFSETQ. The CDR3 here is CASSLEWSRDGTEAFF. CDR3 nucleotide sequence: TGCGCCAGCAGCTTGGAGTGGTCACGGGATGGCACTGAAGCTTTCTTT.

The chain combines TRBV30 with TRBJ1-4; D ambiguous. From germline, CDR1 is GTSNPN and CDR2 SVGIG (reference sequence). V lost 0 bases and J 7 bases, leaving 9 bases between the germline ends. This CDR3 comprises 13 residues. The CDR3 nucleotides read TGTGCCTGGAGTGTACTTTCGGGTGAAAAACTGTTTTTT. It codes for CAWSVLSGEKLFF.

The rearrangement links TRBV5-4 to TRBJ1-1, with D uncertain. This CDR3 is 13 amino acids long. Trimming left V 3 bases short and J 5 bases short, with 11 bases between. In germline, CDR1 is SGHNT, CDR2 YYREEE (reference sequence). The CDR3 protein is CASSSDAGTEAFF. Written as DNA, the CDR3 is TGTGCCAGCAGCTCGGATGCCGGGACTGAAGCTTTCTTT.

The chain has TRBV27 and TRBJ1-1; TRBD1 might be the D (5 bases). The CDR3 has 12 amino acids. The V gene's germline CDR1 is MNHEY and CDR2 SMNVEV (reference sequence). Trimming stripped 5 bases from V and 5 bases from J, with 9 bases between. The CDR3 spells CASSQGGTEAFF. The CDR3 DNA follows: TGTGCCAGCAGTCAGGGTGGTACTGAAGCTTTCTTT.

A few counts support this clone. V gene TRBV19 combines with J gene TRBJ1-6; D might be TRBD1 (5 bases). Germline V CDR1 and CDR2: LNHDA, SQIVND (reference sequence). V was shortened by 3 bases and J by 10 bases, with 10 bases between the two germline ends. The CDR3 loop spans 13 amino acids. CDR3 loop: CASSMRGGSPLHF. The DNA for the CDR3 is TGTGCCAGTAGTATGAGGGGAGGGTCACCCCTCCACTTT.